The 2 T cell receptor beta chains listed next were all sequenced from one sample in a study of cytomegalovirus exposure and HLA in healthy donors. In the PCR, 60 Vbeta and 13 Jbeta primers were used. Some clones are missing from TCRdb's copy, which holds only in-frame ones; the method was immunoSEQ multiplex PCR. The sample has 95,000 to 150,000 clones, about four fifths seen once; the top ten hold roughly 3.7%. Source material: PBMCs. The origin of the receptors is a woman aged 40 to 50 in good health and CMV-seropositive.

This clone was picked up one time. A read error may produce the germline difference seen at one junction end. The CDR3 nucleotides are TGCGCCACCAGTTACCCGGGACTAGCGGCCGAATCTCACAATGAGCAGTTCTTC. Its protein product is CATSYPGLAAESHNEQFF. The J gene is TRBJ2-1, the V gene TRBV10-2, with 11 bases matching TRBD2. The CDR3 length is 18 residues. Germline CDR1 reads WSHSY; CDR2 reads SAAADI.

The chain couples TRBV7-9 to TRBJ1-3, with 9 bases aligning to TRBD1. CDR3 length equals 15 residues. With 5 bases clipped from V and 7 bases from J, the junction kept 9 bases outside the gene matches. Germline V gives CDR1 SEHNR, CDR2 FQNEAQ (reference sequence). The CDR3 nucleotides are TGTGCCAGCAGCCACACGGGACAGGGTATGAACACCATATATTTT. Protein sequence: CASSHTGQGMNTIYF.